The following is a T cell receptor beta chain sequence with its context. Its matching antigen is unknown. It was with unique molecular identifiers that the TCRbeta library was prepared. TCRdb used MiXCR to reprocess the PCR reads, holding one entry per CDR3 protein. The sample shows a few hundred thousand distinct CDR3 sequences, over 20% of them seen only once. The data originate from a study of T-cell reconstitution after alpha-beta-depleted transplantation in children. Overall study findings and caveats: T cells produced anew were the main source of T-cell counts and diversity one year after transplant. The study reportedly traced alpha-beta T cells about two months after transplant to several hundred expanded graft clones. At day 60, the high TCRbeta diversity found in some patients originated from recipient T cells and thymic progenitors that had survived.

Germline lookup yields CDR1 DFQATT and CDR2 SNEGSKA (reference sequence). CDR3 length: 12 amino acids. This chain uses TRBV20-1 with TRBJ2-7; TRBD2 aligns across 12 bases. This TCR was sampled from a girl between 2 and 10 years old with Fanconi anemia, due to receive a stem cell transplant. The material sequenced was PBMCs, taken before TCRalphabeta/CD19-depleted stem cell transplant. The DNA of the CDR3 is TGCTGCGCTAGACTAGCGGGGGACGAGCAGTACTTC. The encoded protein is CCARLAGDEQYF.